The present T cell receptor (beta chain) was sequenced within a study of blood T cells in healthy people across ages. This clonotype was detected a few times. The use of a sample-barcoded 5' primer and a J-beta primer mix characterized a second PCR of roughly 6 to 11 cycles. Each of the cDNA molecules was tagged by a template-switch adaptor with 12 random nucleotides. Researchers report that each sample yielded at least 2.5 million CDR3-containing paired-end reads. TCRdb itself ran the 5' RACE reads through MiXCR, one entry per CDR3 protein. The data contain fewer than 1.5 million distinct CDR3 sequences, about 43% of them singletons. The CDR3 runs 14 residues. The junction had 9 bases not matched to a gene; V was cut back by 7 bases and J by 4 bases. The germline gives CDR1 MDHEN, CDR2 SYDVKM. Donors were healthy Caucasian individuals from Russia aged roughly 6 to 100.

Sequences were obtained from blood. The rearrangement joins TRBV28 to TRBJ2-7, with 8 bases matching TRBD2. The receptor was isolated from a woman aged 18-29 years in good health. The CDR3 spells CASILAAGVYEQYF. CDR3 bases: TGTGCCAGCATCCTGGCAGCGGGGGTATACGAGCAGTACTTC. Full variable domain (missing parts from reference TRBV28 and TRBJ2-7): DVKVTQSSRYLVKRTGEKVFLECVQDMDHENMFWYRQDPGLGLRLIYFSYDVKMKEKGDIPEGYSVSREKKERFSLILESASTNQTSMYLCASILAAGVYEQYFGPGTRLTVT.